This T cell receptor (beta chain) was found in a study of shared clonotypes between healthy human individuals. Donation came from healthy HIV-negative adults that had no recent acute infections or vaccinations. A CD45RA+ naive subset and a CD45RA-negative memory subset were split from CD4+ cells. Overall study results and limits: Compared with clonotypes that all four donors shared, non-shared clonotypes had lower generation probabilities. Generally, naive subsets came out with larger estimated richness than memory subsets.

Sequencing used immunoSEQ multiplex PCR; TCRdb keeps in-frame clones, though not all of them. This table has 1,400,000 or so clones, approximately 98.5% appearing once. Germline assignment: CDR1 SNHLY and CDR2 FYNNEI. This CDR3 spans 13 amino acids. V was trimmed by 6 bases and J by 9 bases, leaving 15 bases between them. This clone was seen just once. Its antigen is as yet unknown. The clonotype comes from a man aged 30 to 45 in good health. The sample consisted of naive CD4+ T cells sorted from blood. The subset was: CD45RA+ positively selected. V gene TRBV2 combines with J gene TRBJ2-1; a possible D gene is TRBD2 (5 bases). The CDR3 coding sequence is TGTGCCAGCAGAGAGATAGCGCTCAGTGAGCAGTTCTTC. It specifies CASREIALSEQFF. Full variable domain (rest looked up from reference TRBV2 and TRBJ2-1): EPEVTQTPSHQVTQMGQEVILRCVPISNHLYFYWYRQILGQKVEFLVSFYNNEISEKSEIFDDQFSVERPDGSNFTLKIRSTKLEDSAMYFCASREIALSEQFFGPGTRLTVL.